Listed below are T cell receptor beta chains from one sample, sequenced in a study of molecular identifiers for immune sequencing clone quantification. MiXCR, run by TCRdb on the PCR reads, gives a single entry per CDR3 protein. The data show about 640,000 distinct CDR3 sequences, roughly 21% seen once. Sample: naive CD8+ T cells from blood, with Jurkat cell RNA spiked in. The receptors shown here come from a human donor in good health. Some libraries in this study had Jurkat cell RNA spiked in. CDR3s include the opening cysteine and the closing phenylalanine or tryptophan. The D gene is left open where the match is weak. A row's size may be missing; if present it is once, few, many or a size class.

abundance	len	d_gene	v_gene	j_gene	CDR3aa	CDR3nt
many	16	NA	TRBV14	TRBJ1-1	CASSPSVAVLYTEAFF	TGTGCCAGCAGCCCCTCGGTTGCAGTTCTCTACACTGAAGCTTTCTTT
many	13	NA	TRBV6-2/TRBV6-3	TRBJ2-5	CASSRLNQETQYF	TGTGCCAGCAGTCGACTTAACCAAGAGACCCAGTACTTC
many	15	NA	TRBV7-2	TRBJ2-1	CASSFLGATYNEQFF	TGTGCCAGCAGCTTCTTGGGGGCTACCTACAATGAGCAGTTCTTC
few	15	TRBD2	TRBV10-3	TRBJ2-1	CAIKASGGAEGEQFF	TGTGCCATCAAAGCTAGCGGGGGGGCCGAGGGTGAGCAGTTCTTC
few	13	NA	TRBV12-3/TRBV12-4	TRBJ2-7	CANSGHPPYEQYF	TGTGCCAACTCCGGGCACCCGCCCTACGAGCAGTACTTC
many	15	NA	TRBV19	TRBJ2-2	CASSIGTRGTGELFF	TGTGCCAGTAGTATCGGGACACGAGGGACCGGGGAGCTGTTTTTT
many	17	NA	TRBV20-1	TRBJ2-7	CSARGLGTQTPWNEQYF	TGCAGTGCTAGAGGCCTGGGTACCCAAACCCCTTGGAACGAGCAGTACTTC
few	17	NA	TRBV12-2	TRBJ2-7	CASRLLRGDTSPYEQYF	TGTGCAAGTCGCTTATTGAGGGGGGACACAAGTCCCTACGAGCAGTACTTC
many	14	NA	TRBV7-9	TRBJ1-1	CASSPDGGLAEAFF	TGTGCCAGCAGCCCGGACGGGGGGCTCGCTGAAGCTTTCTTT
many	17	TRBD1	TRBV28	TRBJ2-1	CASRSFSKGQAYNEQFF	TGTGCCAGCAGGTCGTTTAGTAAGGGACAGGCATACAATGAGCAGTTCTTC
few	14	TRBD1	TRBV13	TRBJ2-7	CASSIGRGHYEQYF	TGTGCCAGCAGCATAGGCAGGGGGCACTACGAGCAGTACTTC
many	16	NA	TRBV11-2	TRBJ2-3	CASSPQTRSSTDTQYF	TGTGCCAGCAGCCCTCAGACGAGATCTAGCACAGATACGCAGTATTTT
many	16	TRBD1	TRBV3-1	TRBJ2-1	CASSLYFGQGVGEQFF	TGTGCCAGCAGCCTCTATTTCGGACAGGGGGTTGGCGAGCAGTTCTTC
NA	14	NA	TRBV13	TRBJ2-5	CASSLVTDKETQYF	TGTGCCAGCAGCTTAGTGACAGATAAAGAGACCCAGTACTTC
many	15	NA	TRBV30	TRBJ2-7	CAWSVGPRHAYEQYF	TGTGCCTGGAGTGTGGGTCCCCGTCACGCCTACGAGCAGTACTTC
few	14	TRBD1	TRBV12-3/TRBV12-4	TRBJ1-1	CASSRGGLNTEAFF	TGTGCCAGCAGCAGGGGGGGGCTGAACACTGAAGCTTTCTTT
few	15	NA	TRBV28	TRBJ2-5	CASSLLGTARETQYF	TGTGCCAGCAGTTTGCTAGGGACTGCCAGAGAGACCCAGTACTTC
many	14	NA	TRBV4-1	TRBJ2-5	CASSQDRHQETQYF	TGCGCCAGCAGCCAAGACAGGCACCAAGAGACCCAGTACTTC
few	16	TRBD2	TRBV5-4	TRBJ2-1	CASSSSSGWGYNEQFF	TGTGCCAGCAGCTCTTCTAGCGGGTGGGGTTACAATGAGCAGTTCTTC
NA	15	TRBD2	TRBV7-9	TRBJ2-7	CAGSSPGGALNEQYF	TGTGCCGGCAGCTCTCCCGGGGGGGCGCTGAACGAGCAGTACTTC
many	18	TRBD1	TRBV7-2	TRBJ2-3	CASSFLIAADRDVDTQYF	TGTGCCAGCAGCTTCCTGATAGCAGCGGACAGGGATGTAGATACGCAGTATTTT
few	15	TRBD1	TRBV12-3/TRBV12-4	TRBJ2-1	CASSRAGTGLSEQFF	TGTGCCAGCAGTCGAGCCGGGACAGGATTGAGTGAGCAGTTCTTC
few	16	NA	TRBV12-3/TRBV12-4	TRBJ2-2	CASTLSFGGDTGELFF	TGTGCCAGCACCCTAAGTTTCGGAGGGGACACCGGGGAGCTGTTTTTT
few	15	TRBD1	TRBV5-1	TRBJ1-2	CASSSTPDRSLGYTF	TGCGCCAGCAGCTCCACCCCGGACAGGAGCTTGGGCTACACCTTC
many	14	NA	TRBV12-3/TRBV12-4	TRBJ1-1	CASSFSDRNTEAFF	TGTGCCAGCAGTTTCTCGGACAGAAACACTGAAGCTTTCTTT
NA	15	NA	TRBV6-1	TRBJ2-1	CASSAGQPIYNEQFF	TGTGCCAGCAGTGCAGGACAGCCTATCTACAATGAGCAGTTCTTC
many	13	NA	TRBV6-2/TRBV6-3	TRBJ1-1	CASRIERGTEAFF	TGTGCCAGCAGAATCGAAAGGGGAACTGAAGCTTTCTTT
few	19	TRBD1	TRBV15	TRBJ2-3	CATSRDGVGDRVMADTQYF	TGTGCCACCAGCAGAGACGGGGTTGGGGACAGGGTCATGGCAGATACGCAGTATTTT
NA	13	TRBD2	TRBV20-1	TRBJ2-7	CGAGPLAGREQYF	TGCGGTGCCGGGCCACTAGCGGGTCGGGAGCAGTACTTC
few	17	NA	TRBV29-1	TRBJ1-2	CSVEDHPSGGRRYGYTF	TGCAGCGTTGAAGACCACCCCTCGGGGGGGCGCCGCTATGGCTACACCTTC
NA	15	NA	TRBV9	TRBJ2-1	CASSVVSTSYNEQFF	TGTGCCAGCAGCGTAGTTTCCACCTCCTACAATGAGCAGTTCTTC
many	13	NA	TRBV12-3/TRBV12-4	TRBJ1-2	CASSLPLDYGYTF	TGTGCCAGCAGTTTACCATTGGACTATGGCTACACCTTC
NA	17	TRBD1	TRBV6-5	TRBJ1-6	CASSSLDRGVDNSPLHF	TGTGCCAGCAGCTCCCTTGACAGGGGCGTTGATAATTCACCCCTCCACTTT
few	15	NA	TRBV4-3	TRBJ1-3	CASSQDPGPGNTIYF	TGCGCCAGCAGCCAAGATCCAGGGCCTGGAAACACCATATATTTT